The 13 T cell receptor beta chains below were found in one sample sequenced in a study of T cells in tuberculosis. Cells were sorted from thawed PBMC rested overnight and stained with GMM-loaded CD1B tetramer, viability dye and anti-CD3. CD1B tetramers were loaded with Rhodococcus equi-derived C32 glucose monomycolate. Here immunoSEQ multiplex PCR was the method, and the copy in TCRdb shows in-frame clones only, minus some. The sample shows 61,000 or so clones, roughly 79% of them seen only once. Sample: CD1b-GMM tetramer-negative cells sorted from PBMCs. These receptors came from an adult woman with latent tuberculosis.

The V and J genes are TRBV20-1 and TRBJ1-5; D is ambiguous. The germline V gene encodes CDR1 DFQATT and CDR2 SNEGSKA (reference sequence). The CDR3 consists of 11 residues. V was cut by 3 bases and J by 11 bases, with 11 bases left in between. The CDR3 here is CSASKRGSQHF. CDR3 sequence (DNA): TGCAGTGCTAGTAAGCGGGGATCCCAGCATTTT.

The chain combines TRBV6-5 with TRBJ1-3; D is undetermined. The ends were cut back, 2 bases at V and 2 bases at J, with 7 bases in the middle. The CDR3 totals 14 residues. Germline CDR1 is MNHEY and CDR2 is SVGAGI. The chain's CDR3 is CASSYAVTGNTIYF. CDR3 DNA: TGTGCCAGCAGTTACGCGGTTACTGGAAACACCATATATTTT.

V usage is TRBV10-3 and J usage is TRBJ2-7; a possible D gene is TRBD1 (6 bases). The CDR3 is 13 residues long. CDR1 ENHRY and CDR2 SYGVKD come from the germline V gene. The ends were cut back, 0 bases at V and 3 bases at J, with 6 bases in the middle. Here the CDR3 DNA reads TGTGCCATCAGTGAGTCGACAGGCTACGAGCAGTACTTC. This gives the protein CAISESTGYEQYF.

V is TRBV28 and J is TRBJ2-7, with a possible D match to TRBD1 (5 bases). Germline assignment: CDR1 MDHEN and CDR2 SYDVKM. Trimming shortened V by 5 bases and J by 5 bases, and 19 bases separated the two germline ends. CDR3 size: 15 residues. CDR3 DNA sequence: TGTGCCAGCAGTCGTATGGACACCGGCAGGAACGAGCAGTACTTC. Translated, it gives CASSRMDTGRNEQYF.

The rearrangement joins TRBV20-1 to TRBJ1-1; D uncertain. Germline assignment: CDR1 DFQATT and CDR2 SNEGSKA (reference sequence). This CDR3 is built from 11 residues. As DNA, the CDR3 is TGCACCACCCCCGGGTGGCCTGAAGCTTTCTTT. It specifies CTTPGWPEAFF.

The chain has TRBV28 and TRBJ2-3; D possibly corresponds to TRBD1 (6 bases). Germline-derived CDR1 and CDR2 are MDHEN and SYDVKM. The V and J ends lost 6 bases and 0 bases respectively, with 13 bases between them. This CDR3 has 15 residues. The CDR3 reads CASSIPGASTDTQYF. The CDR3 DNA follows: TGTGCCAGCAGCATACCAGGGGCTAGCACAGATACGCAGTATTTT.

The chain joins TRBV4-1 to TRBJ2-7, with TRBD2 as a possible D gene (5 bases). V lost 2 bases, J lost 7 bases, and 21 bases lay in between. This CDR3 spans 16 amino acids. Germline CDR1 and CDR2: MGHRA and YSYEKL. The CDR3 DNA reads as TGCGCCAGCAGCCAACTAGACATCGTTCAGACGGGGGAGCAGTACTTC. Translated, it gives CASSQLDIVQTGEQYF.

The chain links TRBV29-1 to TRBJ2-7, with TRBD1 identical over 11 bases. The CDR3 has 13 amino acids. CDR1 is SQVTM and CDR2 is ANQGSEA in the germline V gene. J gave up 6 bases and V 7 bases, and 8 bases lay outside the gene matches. This CDR3 is CSAEGQGGIEQYF. In DNA form, the CDR3 reads TGCAGCGCCGAGGGACAGGGGGGGATCGAGCAGTACTTC.

The rearrangement uses TRBV6-1 and TRBJ2-2; D unresolved. The V end was cut by 4 bases, the J end by 3 bases, with 9 bases between. CDR3 length: 14 amino acids. Germline loops: CDR1 MNHNS, CDR2 SASEGT. The CDR3 nucleotides read TGTGCCAGCAGTGTTCAGGCGCACACCGGGGAGCTGTTTTTT. Translated, it gives CASSVQAHTGELFF.

The gene calls are TRBV9 and TRBJ2-1; 10 bases match TRBD2. The germline V gene has CDR1 SGDLS and CDR2 YYNGEE. V shed 0 bases and J 2 bases; nucleotides not matched to a gene: 11. This CDR3 region has 19 residues. In DNA, the CDR3 is TGTGCCAGCAGCGTAGGGCTAGCGGGAGCTCCGACGGCCTACAATGAGCAGTTCTTC. Amino acid sequence: CASSVGLAGAPTAYNEQFF.

The chain joins TRBV4-2 to TRBJ1-1; D might be TRBD1 (5 bases). Germline V gene data show CDR1 as LGHNA and CDR2 as YNFKEQ. The germline V and J ends were trimmed by 0 bases and 8 bases, with 16 bases remaining between them. This CDR3 region has 15 residues. The CDR3 DNA follows: TGTGCCAGCAGCCAAGAACGGCGGGGGAGGTTCGAAGCTTTCTTT. Protein: CASSQERRGRFEAFF.

The genes are TRBV28 and TRBJ1-2; D is undetermined. Germline values: CDR1 MDHEN, CDR2 SYDVKM. The CDR3 consists of 14 residues. V gave up 1 base and J gave up 3 bases, with 9 bases separating them. The CDR3 DNA sequence: TGTGCCAGCAGTTTATTAGGGAGGGACTATGGCTACACCTTC. This gives the protein CASSLLGRDYGYTF.

The chain is built from TRBV5-1 and TRBJ2-4, with 7 bases fitting TRBD2. The CDR3 loop spans 14 amino acids. Germline V lookup: CDR1 SGHRS, CDR2 YFSETQ. V shed 0 bases and J 3 bases; nucleotides not matched to a gene: 0. The CDR3 DNA follows: TGCGCCAGCAGCTTGGGGGAGGGCAAAAACATTCAGTACTTC. Its protein product is CASSLGEGKNIQYF.